This TCR beta chain was profiled in a study of T cell repertoires in cytomegalovirus infection (dated by TCRdb to about 2019). For context, the study as a whole: Donor HLA type was relevant to the analysis, because carriage of CMV infection together with the matching HLA type was indicated by public TCR beta signatures.

This sample was sequenced with an Illumina HiSeq 1500. TCRdb took the public reads, trimmed them with fastp at Q25, ran MiXCR for clone calling and kept in-frame beta chains. For every CDR3 protein sequence, its rows merge into one entry that carries the most common genes and DNA. The sample table records approximately 500,000 distinct CDR3 sequences; approximately 10% of these occur just once. More than 8.5% of the sample comes from the top ten. The paper as a whole reports these results and caveats: In both this cohort and an independent cohort of 300 to 450 donors, the cumulative frequency of public TCR beta family members distinguished carriers of CMV infection plus the relevant HLA type. The ex vivo response was dominated by HLA-C-restricted CMV-specific TCR beta clonotypes, which also provided the single most frequent clonotype in two of eight donors.

From the cysteine up to the phenylalanine, the CDR3 has a length of 15 residues. Only the CDR3 DNA is retained, 45 bases long and in frame from the first base. The germline V gene encodes CDR1 SGHKS and CDR2 YYEKEE (reference sequence). After removal of 1 base from V and 2 bases from J, the junction retains 5 bases not matched to a gene. Ten or more counts support this clonotype. The specificity of this receptor is unknown. Qualities for individual bases were not recorded, and no much larger clone is one base off. This receptor was obtained from a human donor in good health (CMV status not recorded). Some clones in this sample may be carry-over from other donors' samples. What was sequenced was PBMCs. The chain uses TRBV5-5 and TRBJ1-2, with 7 central nucleotides matching TRBD1. The CDR3 protein sequence reads: CASSLRQGPNYGYTF. The DNA sequence follows: TGTGCCAGCAGCTTGAGACAGGGCCCAAACTATGGCTACACCTTC.